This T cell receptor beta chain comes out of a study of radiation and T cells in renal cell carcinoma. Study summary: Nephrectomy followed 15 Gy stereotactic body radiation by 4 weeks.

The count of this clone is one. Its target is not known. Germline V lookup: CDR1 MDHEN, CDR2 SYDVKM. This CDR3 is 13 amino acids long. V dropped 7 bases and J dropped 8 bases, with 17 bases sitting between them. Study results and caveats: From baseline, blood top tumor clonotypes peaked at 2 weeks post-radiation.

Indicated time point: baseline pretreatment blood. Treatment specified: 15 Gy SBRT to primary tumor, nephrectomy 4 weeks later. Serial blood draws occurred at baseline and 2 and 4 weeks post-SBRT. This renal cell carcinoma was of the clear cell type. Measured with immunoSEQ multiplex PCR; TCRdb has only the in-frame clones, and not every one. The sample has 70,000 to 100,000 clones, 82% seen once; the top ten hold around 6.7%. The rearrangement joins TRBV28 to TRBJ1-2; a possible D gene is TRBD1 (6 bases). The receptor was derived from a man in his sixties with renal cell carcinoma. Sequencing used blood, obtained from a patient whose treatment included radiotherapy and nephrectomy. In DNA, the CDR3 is TGTGCCAGCACCACTAGGGGGGAGGGAGGCTACACCTTC. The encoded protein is CASTTRGEGGYTF.